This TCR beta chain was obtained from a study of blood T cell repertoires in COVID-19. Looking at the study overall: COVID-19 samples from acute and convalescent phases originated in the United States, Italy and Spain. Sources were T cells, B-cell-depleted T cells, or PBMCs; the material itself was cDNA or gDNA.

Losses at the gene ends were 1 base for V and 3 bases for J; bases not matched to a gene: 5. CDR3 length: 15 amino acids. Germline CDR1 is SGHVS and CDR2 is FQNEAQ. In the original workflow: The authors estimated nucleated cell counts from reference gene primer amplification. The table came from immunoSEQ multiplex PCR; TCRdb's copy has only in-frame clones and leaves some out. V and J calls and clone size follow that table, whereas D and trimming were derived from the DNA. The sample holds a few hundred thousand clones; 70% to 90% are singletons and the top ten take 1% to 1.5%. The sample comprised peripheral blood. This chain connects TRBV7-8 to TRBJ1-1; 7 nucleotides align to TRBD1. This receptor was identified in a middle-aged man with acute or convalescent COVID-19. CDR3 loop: CASSLGTGVHTEAFF. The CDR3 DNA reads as TGTGCCAGCAGCTTAGGGACAGGAGTACACACTGAAGCTTTCTTT.